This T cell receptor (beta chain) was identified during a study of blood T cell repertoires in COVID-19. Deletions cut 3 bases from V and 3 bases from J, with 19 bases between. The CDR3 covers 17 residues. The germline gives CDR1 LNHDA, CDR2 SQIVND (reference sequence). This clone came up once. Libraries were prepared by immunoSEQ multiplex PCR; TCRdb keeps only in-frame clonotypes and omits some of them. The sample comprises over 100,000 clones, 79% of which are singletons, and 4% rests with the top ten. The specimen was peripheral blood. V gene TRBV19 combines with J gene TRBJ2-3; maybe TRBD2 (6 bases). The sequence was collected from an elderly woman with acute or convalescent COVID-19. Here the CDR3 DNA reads TGTGCCAGTAGTATTAGCCCCGGGGGATTGGGGACAGATACGCAGTATTTT. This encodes CASSISPGGLGTDTQYF.